This TCR beta chain was documented in a study of T cell responses to AZD1222 COVID-19 vaccine. At the level of the study: Second-dose timings of about 4 or about 12 weeks were pooled. The study's findings and limits: Most donors were white British and more were female, and clonal diversity was possibly underestimated.

For this clone: Its antigen is unknown.

Method: immunoSEQ multiplex PCR; TCRdb's copy keeps in-frame clones and lacks some. The sample includes 94,000 or so clones, around 89% of them seen just once. Trimming took 4 bases from V and 4 from J; bases not matched to a gene: 7. This CDR3 has 16 residues. From germline, CDR1 is SGHRS and CDR2 YFSETQ. The source is an adult in good health. This rearrangement joins TRBV5-1 to TRBJ2-3, with 12 bases identical to TRBD2. Sample: peripheral blood, taken on day 0 of AZD1222 vaccination. The CDR3 DNA reads as TGCGCCAGCAGCCATTCTCTAGCGGGGGGGCCAGATACGCAGTATTTT. This gives the protein CASSHSLAGGPDTQYF.